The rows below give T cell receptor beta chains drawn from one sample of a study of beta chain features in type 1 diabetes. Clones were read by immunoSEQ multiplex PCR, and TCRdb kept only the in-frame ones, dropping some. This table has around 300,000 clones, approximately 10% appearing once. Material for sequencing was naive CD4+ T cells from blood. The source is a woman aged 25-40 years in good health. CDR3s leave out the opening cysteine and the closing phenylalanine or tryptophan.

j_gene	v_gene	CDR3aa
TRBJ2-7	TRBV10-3	AISETPGWYEQY
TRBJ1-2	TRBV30	AGNRGVIYGYT
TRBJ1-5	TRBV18	ASSPGTDNQPQH
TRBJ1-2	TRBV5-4	ASSLQGAGGYT
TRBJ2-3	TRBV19	ASSRTGLAVPDTQY
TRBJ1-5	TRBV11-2	ASSLAGTGNNQPQH
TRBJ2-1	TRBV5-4	ASSFRLADPNEQF
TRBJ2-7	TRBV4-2	ASSQEPIAGEYEQY
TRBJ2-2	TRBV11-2	ASSLLLGAAGGELF
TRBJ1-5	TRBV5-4	ASSLGTSPQPQH
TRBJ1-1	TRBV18	ASSAGGGNTEAF
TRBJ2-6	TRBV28	ASSSGAEGANVLT
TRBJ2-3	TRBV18	ASSPTGDSTDTQY
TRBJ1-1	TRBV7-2	ASSLDRTGVFRTEAF
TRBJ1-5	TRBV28	ASRLSTAQNNQPQH
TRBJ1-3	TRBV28	ASTPDRAGNTIY
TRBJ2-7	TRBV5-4	ASGRQETYEQY
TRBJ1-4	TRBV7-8	ASSQYDRDLF
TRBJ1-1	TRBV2	ASTGSEGNSVAF